This section outlines one TCR beta chain sequence together with its context. Its antigen is not identified. The sample comes from a study of shared clonotypes between healthy human individuals. Study outcomes and limitations: Deeper or shallower sequencing was expected to change how clonotypes are shared among donors.

Germline CDR1 and CDR2: LGHNA and YNFKEQ. The CDR3 is 17 residues long. With V trimmed by 0 bases and J by 5 bases, 11 bases remained unmatched. Sorted-subset replicate PCRs used about 200 ng of genomic DNA. This amount corresponded to about 30,000 T cell genomes. Data came from immunoSEQ multiplex PCR; TCRdb stores just in-frame clones and leaves some out. The repertoire has 2 million to 2.5 million clones, more than 90% of them found once; the top ten carry 0.1% to 0.15%. The TCR originated in a young man in good health. V usage is TRBV4-2 and J usage is TRBJ2-7; 9 positions agree with TRBD1. The sequencing sample was made of naive CD4+ T cells sorted from blood. Subset noted: CD45RA+ positively selected. This CDR3 reads CASSQEVPGQGGHEQYF. DNA for the CDR3: TGTGCCAGCAGCCAAGAAGTTCCGGGACAGGGTGGACACGAGCAGTACTTC.